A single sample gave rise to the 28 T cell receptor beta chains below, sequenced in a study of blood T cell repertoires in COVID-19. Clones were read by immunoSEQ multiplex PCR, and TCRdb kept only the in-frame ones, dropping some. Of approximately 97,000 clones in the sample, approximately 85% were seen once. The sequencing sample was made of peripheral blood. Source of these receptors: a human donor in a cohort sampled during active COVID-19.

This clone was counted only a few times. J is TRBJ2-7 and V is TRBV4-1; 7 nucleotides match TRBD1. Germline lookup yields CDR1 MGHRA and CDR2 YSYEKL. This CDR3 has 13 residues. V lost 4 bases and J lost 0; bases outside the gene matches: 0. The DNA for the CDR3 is TGCGCCAGCAGCCGGGACAGCTCCTACGAGCAGTACTTC. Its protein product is CASSRDSSYEQYF.

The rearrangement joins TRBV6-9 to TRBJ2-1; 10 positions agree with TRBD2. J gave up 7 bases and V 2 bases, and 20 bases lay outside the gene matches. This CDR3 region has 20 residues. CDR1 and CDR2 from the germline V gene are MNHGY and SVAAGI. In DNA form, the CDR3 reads TGTGCCAGCAGTTATCCATCTCGAGGCAGCGGGAGGGCCCTCGAGAATGAGCAGTTCTTC. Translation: CASSYPSRGSGRALENEQFF.

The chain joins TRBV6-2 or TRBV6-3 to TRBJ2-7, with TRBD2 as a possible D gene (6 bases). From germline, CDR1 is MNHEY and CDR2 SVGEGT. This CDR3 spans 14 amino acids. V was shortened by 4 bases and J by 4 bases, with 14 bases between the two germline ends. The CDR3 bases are TGTGCCAGCAGTTTGGGACTCGTTGGGTACGAGCAGTACTTC. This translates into CASSLGLVGYEQYF.

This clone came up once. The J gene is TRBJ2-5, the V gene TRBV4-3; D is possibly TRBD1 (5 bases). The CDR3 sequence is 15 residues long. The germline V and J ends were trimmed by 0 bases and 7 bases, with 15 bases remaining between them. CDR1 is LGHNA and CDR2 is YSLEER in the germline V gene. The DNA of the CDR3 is TGCGCCAGCAGCCAAGAGGTGGCTATTCAGGGGACCCAGTACTTC. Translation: CASSQEVAIQGTQYF.

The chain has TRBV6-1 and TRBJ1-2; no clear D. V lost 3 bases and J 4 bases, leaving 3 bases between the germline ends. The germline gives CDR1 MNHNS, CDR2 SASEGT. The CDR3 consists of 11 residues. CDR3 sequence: CASSDLYGYTF. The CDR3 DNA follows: TGTGCCAGCAGTGACCTCTATGGCTACACCTTC.

The CDR3 DNA follows: TGTGCCAGCAGCTTAGACCCTAGCTCCTACGAGCAGTACTTC. Translating gives CASSLDPSSYEQYF. V and J are TRBV7-2 and TRBJ2-7; D not resolved. The germline V and J ends were trimmed by 1 base and 0 bases, with 7 bases remaining between them. The CDR3 totals 14 residues. From germline, CDR1 is SGHTA and CDR2 FQGNSA.

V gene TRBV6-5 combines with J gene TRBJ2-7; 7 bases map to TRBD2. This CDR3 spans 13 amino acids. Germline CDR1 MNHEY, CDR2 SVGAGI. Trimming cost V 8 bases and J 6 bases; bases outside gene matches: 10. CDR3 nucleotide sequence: TGTGCCAGCGGCCCGCGGGAGACGGGCGAGCAGTACTTC. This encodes CASGPRETGEQYF.

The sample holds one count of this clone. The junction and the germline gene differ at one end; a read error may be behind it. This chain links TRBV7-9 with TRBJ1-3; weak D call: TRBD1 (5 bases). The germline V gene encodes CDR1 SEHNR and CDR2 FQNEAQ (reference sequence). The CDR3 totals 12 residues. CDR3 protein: CAIGANHRLESF. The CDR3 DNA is TGTGCGATAGGGGCTAACCACCGGCTAGAGAGTTTT. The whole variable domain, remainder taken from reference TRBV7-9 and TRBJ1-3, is DTGVSQNPRHKITKRGQNVTFRCDPISEHNRLYWYRQTLGQGPEFLTYFQNEAQLEKSRLLSDRFSAERPKGSFSTLEIQRTEQGDSAMYLCAIGANHRLESFGEGSWLTVV.

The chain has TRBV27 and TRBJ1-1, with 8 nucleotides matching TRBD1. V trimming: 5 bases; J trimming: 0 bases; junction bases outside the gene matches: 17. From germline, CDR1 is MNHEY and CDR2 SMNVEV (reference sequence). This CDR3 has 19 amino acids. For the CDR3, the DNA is TGTGCCAGCAGTACCCAACCGCAGGGGGCCCGACTCATGAACACTGAAGCTTTCTTT. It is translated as CASSTQPQGARLMNTEAFF.

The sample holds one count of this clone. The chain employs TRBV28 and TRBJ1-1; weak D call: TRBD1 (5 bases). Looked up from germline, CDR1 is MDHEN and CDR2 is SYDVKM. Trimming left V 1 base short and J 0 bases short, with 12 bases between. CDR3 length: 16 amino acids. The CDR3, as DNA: TGTGCCAGCAGTTTATCCTGGGGCAGCTTGAACACTGAAGCTTTCTTT. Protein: CASSLSWGSLNTEAFF.

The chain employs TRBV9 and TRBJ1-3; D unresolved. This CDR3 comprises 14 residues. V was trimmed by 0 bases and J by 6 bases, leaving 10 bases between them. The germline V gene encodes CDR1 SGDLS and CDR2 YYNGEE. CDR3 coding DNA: TGTGCCAGCAGCGTAGTCGGAGAGGCAAACACCATATATTTT. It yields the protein CASSVVGEANTIYF.

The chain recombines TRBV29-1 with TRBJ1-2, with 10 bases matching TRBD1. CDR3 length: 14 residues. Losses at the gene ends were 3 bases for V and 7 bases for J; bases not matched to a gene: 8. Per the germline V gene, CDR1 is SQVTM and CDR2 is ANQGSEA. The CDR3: CSVDSGTGEAGYTF. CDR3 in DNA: TGCAGCGTTGACTCCGGGACAGGGGAGGCTGGCTACACCTTC.

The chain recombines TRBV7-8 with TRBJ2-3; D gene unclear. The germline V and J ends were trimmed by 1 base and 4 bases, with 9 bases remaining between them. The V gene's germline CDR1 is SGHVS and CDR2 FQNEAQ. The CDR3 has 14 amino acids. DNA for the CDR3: TGTGCCAGCAGCTTAGGGGCCTACCCAGATACGCAGTATTTT. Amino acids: CASSLGAYPDTQYF.

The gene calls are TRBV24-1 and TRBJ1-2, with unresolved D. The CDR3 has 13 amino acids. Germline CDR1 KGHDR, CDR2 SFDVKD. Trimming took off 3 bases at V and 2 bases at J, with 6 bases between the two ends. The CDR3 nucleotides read TGTGCCACCAGTGATCCCCTGAACTATGGCTACACCTTC. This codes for CATSDPLNYGYTF.

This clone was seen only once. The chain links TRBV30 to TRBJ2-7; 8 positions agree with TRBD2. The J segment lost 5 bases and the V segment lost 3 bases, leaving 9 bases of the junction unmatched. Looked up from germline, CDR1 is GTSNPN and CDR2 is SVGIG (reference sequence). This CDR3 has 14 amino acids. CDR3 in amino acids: CAWSPGLDRNEQYF. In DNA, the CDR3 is TGTGCCTGGAGCCCGGGACTAGACAGGAACGAGCAGTACTTC.

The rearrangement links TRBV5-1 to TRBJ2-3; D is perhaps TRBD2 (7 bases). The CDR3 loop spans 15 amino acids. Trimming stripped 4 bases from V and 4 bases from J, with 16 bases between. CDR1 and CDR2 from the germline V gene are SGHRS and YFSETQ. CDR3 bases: TGCGCCAGCAGCCTTGTGGGGGGGCCAGCAGATACGCAGTATTTT. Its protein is CASSLVGGPADTQYF.

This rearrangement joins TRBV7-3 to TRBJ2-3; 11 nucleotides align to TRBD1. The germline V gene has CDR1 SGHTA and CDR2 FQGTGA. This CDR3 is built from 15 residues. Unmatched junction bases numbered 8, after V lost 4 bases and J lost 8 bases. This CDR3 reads CASSSGTGGVGTQYF. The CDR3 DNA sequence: TGTGCCAGCAGCTCCGGGACAGGGGGTGTTGGTACGCAGTATTTT.

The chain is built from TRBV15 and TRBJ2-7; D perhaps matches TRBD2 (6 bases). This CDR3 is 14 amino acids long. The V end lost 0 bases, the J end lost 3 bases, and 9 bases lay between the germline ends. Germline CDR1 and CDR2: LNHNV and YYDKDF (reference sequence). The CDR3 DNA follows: TGTGCCACCAGCAGAGATGCGGGGCTCTACGAGCAGTACTTC. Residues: CATSRDAGLYEQYF.

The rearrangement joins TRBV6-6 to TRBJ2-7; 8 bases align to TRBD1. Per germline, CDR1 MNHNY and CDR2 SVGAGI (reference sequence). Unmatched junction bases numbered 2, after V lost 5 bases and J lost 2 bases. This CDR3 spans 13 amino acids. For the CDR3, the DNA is TGTGCCAGCAGTCGGACAGGGACCTACGAGCAGTACTTC. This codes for CASSRTGTYEQYF.

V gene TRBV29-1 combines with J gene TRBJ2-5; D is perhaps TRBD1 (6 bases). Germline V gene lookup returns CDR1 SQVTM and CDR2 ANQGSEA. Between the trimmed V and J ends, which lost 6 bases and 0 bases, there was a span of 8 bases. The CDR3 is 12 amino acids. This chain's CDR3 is CSVGHNQETQYF. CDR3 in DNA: TGCAGCGTGGGACATAACCAAGAGACCCAGTACTTC.

CDR3 region: CASSQESWQGNEQFF. The CDR3 region has the DNA TGTGCCAGCAGCCAAGAGAGCTGGCAGGGGAATGAGCAGTTCTTC. The chain has TRBV3-1 (or the pseudogene TRBV3-2) and TRBJ2-1, with D possibly TRBD1 on 6 matching bases. V gave up 0 bases and J gave up 7 bases, with 13 bases separating them. Germline V CDR1 and CDR2: LGHDT, YNNKEL (reference sequence). The CDR3 is 15 residues long.

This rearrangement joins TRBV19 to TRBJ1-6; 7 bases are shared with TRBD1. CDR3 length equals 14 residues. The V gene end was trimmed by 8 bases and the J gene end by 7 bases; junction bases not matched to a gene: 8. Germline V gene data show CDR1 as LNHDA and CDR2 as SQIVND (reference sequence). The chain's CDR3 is CASQPDRENSPLHF. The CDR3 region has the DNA TGTGCCAGTCAGCCCGACAGGGAAAATTCACCCCTCCACTTT.

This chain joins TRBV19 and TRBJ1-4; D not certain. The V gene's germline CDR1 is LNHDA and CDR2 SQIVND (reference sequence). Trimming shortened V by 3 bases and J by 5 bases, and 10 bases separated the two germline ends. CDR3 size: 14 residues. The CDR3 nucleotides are TGTGCCAGTAGTATGTCACAGTTCAATGAAAAACTGTTTTTT. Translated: CASSMSQFNEKLFF. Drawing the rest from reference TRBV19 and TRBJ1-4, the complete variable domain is DGGITQSPKYLFRKEGQNVTLSCEQNLNHDAMYWYRQDPGQGLRLIYYSQIVNDFQKGDIAEGYSVSREKKESFPLTVTSAQKNPTAFYLCASSMSQFNEKLFFGSGTQLSVL.

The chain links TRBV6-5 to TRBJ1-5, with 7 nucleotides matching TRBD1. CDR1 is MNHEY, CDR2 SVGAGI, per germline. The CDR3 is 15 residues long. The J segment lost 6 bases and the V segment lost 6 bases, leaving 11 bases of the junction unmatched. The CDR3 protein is CASSTGQLRRQPQHF. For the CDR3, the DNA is TGTGCCAGCAGCACGGGACAGCTCCGGCGTCAGCCCCAGCATTTT.

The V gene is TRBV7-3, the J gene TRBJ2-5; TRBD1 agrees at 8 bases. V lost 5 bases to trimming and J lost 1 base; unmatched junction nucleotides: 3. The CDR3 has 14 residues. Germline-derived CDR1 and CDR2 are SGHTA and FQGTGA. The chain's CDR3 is CASSVGQGQETQYF. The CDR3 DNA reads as TGTGCCAGCAGCGTCGGACAGGGCCAAGAGACCCAGTACTTC.

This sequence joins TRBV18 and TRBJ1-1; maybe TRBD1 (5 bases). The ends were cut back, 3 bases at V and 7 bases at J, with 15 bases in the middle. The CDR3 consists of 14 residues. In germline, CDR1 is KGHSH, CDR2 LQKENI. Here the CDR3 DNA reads TGTGCCAGCTCACCTTCCCAAGGAGGGGATGAAGCTTTCTTT. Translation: CASSPSQGGDEAFF.

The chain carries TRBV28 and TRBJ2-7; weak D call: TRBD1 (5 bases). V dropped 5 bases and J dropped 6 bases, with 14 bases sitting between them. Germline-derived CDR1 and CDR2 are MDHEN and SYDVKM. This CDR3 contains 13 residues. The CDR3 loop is CASSPPRGGEQYF. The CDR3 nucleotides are TGTGCCAGCAGTCCCCCAAGGGGTGGCGAGCAGTACTTC.

CDR3 bases: TGTGTCAGAAGCTTAACCGGGACAGTCACTGAAGCTTTCTTT. It specifies CVRSLTGTVTEAFF. The chain is built from TRBV7-5 and TRBJ1-1; TRBD1 is taken as the D call from the table, unchecked against the DNA. TRBV7-5 is tagged as a pseudogene. This CDR3 region has 14 residues.